This T cell receptor beta chain was captured in a study of blood T cell repertoires in COVID-19. Sequencing used immunoSEQ multiplex PCR; TCRdb keeps in-frame clones, though not all of them. There are a few hundred thousand clones in the sample; roughly nine tenths occur only once, and roughly 1% lies in the top ten. This receptor was identified in a man younger than 35 who had recovered from COVID-19. The sequenced sample consisted of PBMCs or T cells enriched from blood (not recorded which).

As DNA, the CDR3 is TGTGCCAGCAGTGAAGCGGCCAGCAATGAGCAGTTCTTC. Translation gives CASSEAASNEQFF. V gene TRBV2 combines with J gene TRBJ2-1; no reliable D call. The CDR3 is made up of 13 amino acids. Trimming pared 0 bases from V and 6 bases from J, leaving 6 bases between. CDR1 is SNHLY and CDR2 is FYNNEI in the germline V gene.